This T cell receptor (beta chain) was sequenced during a study of T cells in Graves' hyperthyroidism and ophthalmopathy. Trimming at V came to 1 base and at J to 7 bases, leaving 8 bases not matched to a gene. Germline V gene sequence: CDR1 DFQATT, CDR2 SNEGSKA (reference sequence). CDR3 size: 16 residues. Patients aged 18 to 65 had newly diagnosed hyperthyroidism lasting under 2 months. The diagnostic basis comprised clinical symptoms, serum thyroxine and TRAb, thyroid ultrasound and orbital computed tomography. Details on this clonotype: Its target is not known.

General study points: Most expanded thyroid clonotypes above 0.001 recurred in blood.

Researchers took RNA transcripts and amplified the TCR beta CDR3 regions from them. HTBI primers were the set used in a first-round RT-PCR of the TCR CDR3. Each CDR3 protein gets one entry after TCRdb re-called the multiplex PCR reads with MiXCR. The sample has about 540,000 distinct CDR3 sequences; 35% to 55% are singletons. The origin of this receptor is a woman younger than 30 with Graves' hyperthyroidism. The sequencing sample was made of peripheral blood or thyroid tissue (not recorded which). This rearrangement joins TRBV20-1 to TRBJ2-5; 14 bases match TRBD2. The CDR3 is CSARVQTSGRDTTQYF. CDR3 DNA: TGCAGTGCTAGAGTCCAGACTAGCGGGAGGGACACGACCCAGTACTTC.